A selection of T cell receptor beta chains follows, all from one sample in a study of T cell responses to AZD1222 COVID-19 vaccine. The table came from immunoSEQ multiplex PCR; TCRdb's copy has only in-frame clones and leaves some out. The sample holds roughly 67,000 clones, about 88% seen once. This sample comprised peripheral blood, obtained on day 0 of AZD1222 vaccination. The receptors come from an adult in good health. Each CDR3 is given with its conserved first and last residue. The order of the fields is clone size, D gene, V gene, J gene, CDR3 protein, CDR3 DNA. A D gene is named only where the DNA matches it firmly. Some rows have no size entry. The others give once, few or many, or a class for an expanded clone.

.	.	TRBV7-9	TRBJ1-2	CASSLGRDLTINGYTF	TGTGCCAGCAGCTTAGGGCGGGACCTTACGATTAATGGCTACACCTTC
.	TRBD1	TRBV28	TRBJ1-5	CASSPTGQGDNQPQHF	TGTGCCAGCAGTCCAACGGGACAGGGAGACAATCAGCCCCAGCATTTT
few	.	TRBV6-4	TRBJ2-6	CASSERGSGANVLTF	TGTGCCAGCAGTGAGCGAGGGTCTGGGGCCAACGTCCTGACTTTC
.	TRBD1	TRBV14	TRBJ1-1	CASSLRQGARSISYTEAFF	TGTGCCAGCAGCCTTCGACAGGGGGCTAGATCGATTTCGTACACTGAAGCTTTCTTT
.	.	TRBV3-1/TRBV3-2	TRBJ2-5	CASSQGQGTETQYF	TGTGCCAGCAGCCAGGGCCAGGGTACGGAGACCCAGTACTTC
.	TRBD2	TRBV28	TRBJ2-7	CASSLVGLAGTYEQYF	TGTGCCAGCAGTTTAGTCGGGCTAGCGGGGACCTACGAGCAGTACTTC
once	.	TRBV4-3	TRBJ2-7	CASSQVSGAAYEQYF	TGCGCCAGCAGCCAAGTATCAGGGGCCGCCTACGAGCAGTACTTC
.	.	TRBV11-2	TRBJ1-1	CASSSWTGNTEAFF	TGTGCCAGCAGCTCCTGGACGGGGAACACTGAAGCTTTCTTT
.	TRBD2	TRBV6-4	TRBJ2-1	CASSDKAGVSEQFF	TGTGCCAGCAGTGATAAAGCGGGAGTCTCTGAGCAGTTCTTC
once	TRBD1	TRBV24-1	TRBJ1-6	CATMGQGAPFYNSPLHF	TGTGCCACCATGGGACAGGGGGCCCCCTTCTATAATTCACCCCTCCACTTT
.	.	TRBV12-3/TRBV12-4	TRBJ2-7	CASRGSYEQYF	TGTGCCAGCAGAGGATCCTACGAGCAGTACTTC
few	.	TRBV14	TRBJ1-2	CASSQDTYYGYTF	TGTGCCAGCAGCCAAGACACGTACTATGGCTACACCTTC
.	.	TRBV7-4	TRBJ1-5	CASSLCAGGRSFSKGNQPQHF	TGTGCCAGCAGCTTATGCGCCGGCGGCAGGTCGTTTTCGAAGGGCAATCAGCCCCAGCATTTT
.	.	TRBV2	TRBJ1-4	CASSESETNEKLFF	TGTGCCAGCAGTGAGAGTGAAACTAATGAAAAACTGTTTTTT
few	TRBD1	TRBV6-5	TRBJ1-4	CASSYLTGGSEKLFF	TGTGCCAGCAGTTACTTAACAGGGGGATCCGAAAAACTGTTTTTT
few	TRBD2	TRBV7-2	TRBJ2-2	CASSSFKRGIPANTGELFF	TGTGCCAGCAGCTCTTTCAAGCGGGGTATCCCCGCGAACACCGGGGAGCTGTTTTTT
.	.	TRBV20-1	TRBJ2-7	CSARGDEQYF	TGCAGTGCCCGAGGGGATGAGCAGTACTTC
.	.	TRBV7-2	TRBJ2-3	CASSPGRQDTQYF	TGTGCCAGCAGCCCGGGGCGGCAAGATACGCAGTATTTT
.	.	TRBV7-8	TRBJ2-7	CASSPSYEQYF	TGTGCCAGCAGCCCTTCCTACGAGCAGTACTTC
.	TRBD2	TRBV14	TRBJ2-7	CASSQDRGRADKTYEQYF	TGTGCCAGCAGCCAAGATCGGGGGAGGGCTGATAAAACCTACGAGCAGTACTTC
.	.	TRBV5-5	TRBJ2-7	CASSLLGSSYEQYF	TGTGCCAGCAGCTTGCTGGGGAGCTCCTACGAGCAGTACTTC
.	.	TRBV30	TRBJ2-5	CAWSGGSVPETQYF	TGTGCCTGGAGTGGCGGATCAGTCCCGGAGACCCAGTACTTC
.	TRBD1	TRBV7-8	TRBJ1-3	CASSTYRTGSGNTIYF	TGTGCCAGCAGCACATACCGGACAGGCTCTGGAAACACCATATATTTT
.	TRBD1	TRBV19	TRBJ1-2	CASRDGTGGGYTF	TGTGCCAGTAGAGATGGGACAGGCGGAGGCTACACCTTC
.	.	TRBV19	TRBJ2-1	CASSARLGGNEQFF	TGTGCCAGTAGTGCCCGACTAGGGGGGAATGAGCAGTTCTTC
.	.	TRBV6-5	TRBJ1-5	CASSRTANQPQHF	TGTGCCAGCAGTCGGACAGCAAATCAGCCCCAGCATTTT
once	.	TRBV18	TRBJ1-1	CASSEGMNTEAFF	TGTGCCAGCTCAGAAGGGATGAACACTGAAGCTTTCTTT
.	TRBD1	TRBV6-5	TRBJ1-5	CASSRTGQVQNQHF	TGTGCCAGCAGCCGAACCGGACAGGTACAAAACCAGCATTTT
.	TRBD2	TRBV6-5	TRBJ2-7	CASSRSGSTYEQYF	TGTGCCAGCAGTCGTAGCGGGAGCACCTACGAGCAGTACTTC
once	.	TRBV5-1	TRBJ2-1	CASSLARLSSYNEQFF	TGCGCCAGCAGCTTGGCTAGACTTAGCTCCTACAATGAGCAGTTCTTC
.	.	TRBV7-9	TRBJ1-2	CASSSTARQGNYGYTF	TGTGCCAGCAGCTCCACCGCTCGCCAGGGGAACTATGGCTACACCTTC
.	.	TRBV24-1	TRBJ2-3	CATSLDGTDTQYF	TGTGCCACCTCCCTCGATGGCACAGATACGCAGTATTTT
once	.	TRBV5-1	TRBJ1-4	CASSLEFGEKLFF	TGCGCCAGCAGCTTGGAATTTGGTGAAAAACTGTTTTTT
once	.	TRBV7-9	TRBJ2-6	CASSLGGTGANVLTF	TGTGCCAGCAGCTTAGGGGGCACTGGGGCCAACGTCCTGACTTTC
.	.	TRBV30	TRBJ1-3	CAWSPGPAGNTIYF	TGTGCCTGGAGTCCTGGACCTGCTGGAAACACCATATATTTT
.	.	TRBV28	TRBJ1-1	CASSFEPGRGFNTEAFF	TGTGCCAGCAGTTTTGAACCAGGAAGGGGTTTTAACACTGAAGCTTTCTTT
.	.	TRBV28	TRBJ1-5	CASSHSSGVNQPQHF	TGTGCCAGCAGCCATTCATCAGGAGTCAATCAGCCCCAGCATTTT
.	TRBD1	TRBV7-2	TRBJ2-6	CASWRTGGNSGANVLTF	TGTGCCAGCTGGCGGACAGGGGGAAACTCTGGGGCCAACGTCCTGACTTTC
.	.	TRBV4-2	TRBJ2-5	CASSQTGSQETQYF	TGTGCCAGCAGCCAGACCGGGTCCCAAGAGACCCAGTACTTC
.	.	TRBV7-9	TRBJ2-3	CASSLARQRTQYF	TGTGCCAGCAGCTTAGCGCGACAAAGAACGCAGTATTTT
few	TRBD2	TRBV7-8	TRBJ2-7	CASSLSSSGVSYEQYF	TGTGCCAGCAGCTTATCATCTAGCGGGGTCTCCTACGAGCAGTACTTC
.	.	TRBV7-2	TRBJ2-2	CASIGGSNRANTGELFF	TGTGCCAGCATAGGAGGCTCTAACAGGGCGAACACCGGGGAGCTGTTTTTT
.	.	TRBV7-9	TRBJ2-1	CASSLGIRNEQFF	TGTGCCAGCAGCTTAGGAATCCGCAATGAGCAGTTCTTC
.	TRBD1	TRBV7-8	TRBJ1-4	CASSLLTGGDEKLFF	TGTGCCAGCAGCCTCCTGACAGGGGGCGATGAAAAACTGTTTTTT
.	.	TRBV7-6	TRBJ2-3	CASSLEGLRTDTQYF	TGTGCCAGCAGCTTAGAAGGACTTCGCACAGATACGCAGTATTTT
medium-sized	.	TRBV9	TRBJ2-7	CASSVLGGEQYF	TGTGCCAGCAGCGTGTTGGGCGGCGAGCAGTACTTC
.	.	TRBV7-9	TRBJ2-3	CASSLRDDTDTQYF	TGTGCCAGCAGCCTCCGGGATGACACAGATACGCAGTATTTT
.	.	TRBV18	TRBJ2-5	CASSRIRGQSTGETQYF	TGTGCCAGCTCACGGATACGAGGACAGTCAACGGGGGAGACCCAGTACTTC
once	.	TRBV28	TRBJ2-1	CASSGRLKNEQFF	TGTGCCAGCAGCGGACGCTTAAAGAATGAGCAGTTCTTC
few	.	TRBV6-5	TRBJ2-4	CASIERTELNIQYF	TGTGCCAGCATCGAGCGGACAGAGTTAAACATTCAGTACTTC
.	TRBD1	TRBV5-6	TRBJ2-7	CASRLTGGGSYEQYF	TGTGCCAGCAGGTTGACAGGGGGCGGCTCCTACGAGCAGTACTTC
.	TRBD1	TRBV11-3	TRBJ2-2	CASSPGGGNTGELFF	TGTGCCAGCAGCCCAGGGGGCGGCAACACCGGGGAGCTGTTTTTT
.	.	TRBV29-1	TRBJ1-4	CSVEGRLQDRKLFF	TGCAGCGTTGAAGGGAGACTACAAGATAGGAAACTGTTTTTT
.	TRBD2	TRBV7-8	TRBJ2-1	CASSRTWASGIGNEQFF	TGTGCCAGCAGCCGAACCTGGGCTAGCGGGATCGGCAATGAGCAGTTCTTC
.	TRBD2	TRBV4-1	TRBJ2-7	CASSQVPASGSDDEQYF	TGCGCCAGCAGCCAAGTCCCGGCTAGCGGGAGCGACGACGAGCAGTACTTC
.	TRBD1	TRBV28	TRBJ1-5	CASSSRDRINQPQHF	TGTGCCAGCAGCTCAAGGGACAGGATCAATCAGCCCCAGCATTTT
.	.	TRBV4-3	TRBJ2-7	CASSQDSGVSYEQYF	TGCGCCAGCAGCCAAGATTCAGGGGTCTCCTACGAGCAGTACTTC